This T cell receptor (beta chain) was recovered during a study of shared clonotypes between healthy human individuals. Libraries were prepared by immunoSEQ multiplex PCR; TCRdb keeps only in-frame clonotypes and omits some of them. The table shows around 690,000 clones, with less than 95% occurring only once. V gave up 0 bases and J gave up 4 bases, with 15 bases separating them. From germline, CDR1 is LGHNT and CDR2 FRNRAP. The CDR3 is 17 amino acids. With respect to this clone: The target antigen is unknown.

Study-level results: Larger richness was generally estimated for naive than memory subsets.

This clonotype was obtained from a man between 18 and 35 years old in good health. Some clones in this sample may be carry-over from other donors' samples. Sequences were obtained from memory CD8+ T cells from PBMCs. Subset here: CD45RO+ cells pooled with CCR7-negative TemRA cells. The chain carries TRBV12-5 and TRBJ2-2, with D tentatively TRBD1 (5 bases). Here the CDR3 reads CASGLVVLAGATGELFF. The CDR3, as DNA: TGTGCTAGTGGTTTGGTTGTGCTTGCTGGGGCCACCGGGGAGCTGTTTTTT.